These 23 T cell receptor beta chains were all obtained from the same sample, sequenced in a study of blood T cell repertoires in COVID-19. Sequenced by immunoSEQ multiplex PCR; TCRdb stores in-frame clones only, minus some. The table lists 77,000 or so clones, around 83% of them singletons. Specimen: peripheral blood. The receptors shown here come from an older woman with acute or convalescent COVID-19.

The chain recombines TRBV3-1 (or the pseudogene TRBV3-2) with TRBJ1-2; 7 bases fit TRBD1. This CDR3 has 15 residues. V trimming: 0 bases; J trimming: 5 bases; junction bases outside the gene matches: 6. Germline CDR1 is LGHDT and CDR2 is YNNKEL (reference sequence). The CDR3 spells CASSQDPGTVYGYTF. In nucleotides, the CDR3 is TGTGCCAGCAGCCAAGATCCCGGGACAGTATATGGCTACACCTTC.

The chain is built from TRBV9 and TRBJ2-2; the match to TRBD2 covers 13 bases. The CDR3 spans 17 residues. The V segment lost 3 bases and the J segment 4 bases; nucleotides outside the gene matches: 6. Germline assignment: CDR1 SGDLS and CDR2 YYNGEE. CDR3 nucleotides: TGTGCCAGCAGCGCCTCCGGGACTAGCGGGGTCACCGGGGAGCTGTTTTTT. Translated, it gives CASSASGTSGVTGELFF.

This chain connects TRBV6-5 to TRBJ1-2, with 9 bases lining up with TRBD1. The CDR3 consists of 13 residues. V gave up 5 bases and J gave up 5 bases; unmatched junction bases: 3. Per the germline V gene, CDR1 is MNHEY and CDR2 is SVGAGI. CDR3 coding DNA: TGTGCCAGCAGTCTACAGGGGGCGTATGGCTACACCTTC. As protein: CASSLQGAYGYTF.

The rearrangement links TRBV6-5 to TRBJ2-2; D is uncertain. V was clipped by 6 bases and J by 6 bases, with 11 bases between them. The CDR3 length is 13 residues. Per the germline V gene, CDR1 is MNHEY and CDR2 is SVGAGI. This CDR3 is CASSLRTPGELFF. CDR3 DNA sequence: TGTGCCAGCAGCCTGAGAACCCCCGGGGAGCTGTTTTTT.

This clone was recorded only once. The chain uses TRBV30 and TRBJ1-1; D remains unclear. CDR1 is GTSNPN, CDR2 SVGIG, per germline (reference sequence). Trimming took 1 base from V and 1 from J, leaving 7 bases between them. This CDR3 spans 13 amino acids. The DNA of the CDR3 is TGTGCCTGGAGTGGAGCACCGAACACTGAAGCTTTCTTT. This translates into CAWSGAPNTEAFF. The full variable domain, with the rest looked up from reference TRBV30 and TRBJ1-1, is SQTIHQWPATLVQPVGSPLSLECTVEGTSNPNLYWYRQAAGRGLQLLFYSVGIGQISSEVPQNLSASRPQDRQFILSSKKLLLSDSGFYLCAWSGAPNTEAFFGQGTRLTVV.

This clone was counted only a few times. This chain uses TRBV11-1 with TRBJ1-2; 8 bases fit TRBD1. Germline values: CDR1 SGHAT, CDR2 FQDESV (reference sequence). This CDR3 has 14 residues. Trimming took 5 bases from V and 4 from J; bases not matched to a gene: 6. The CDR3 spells CASSPTGEGYGYTF. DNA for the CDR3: TGTGCCAGCAGCCCGACAGGGGAGGGCTATGGCTACACCTTC.

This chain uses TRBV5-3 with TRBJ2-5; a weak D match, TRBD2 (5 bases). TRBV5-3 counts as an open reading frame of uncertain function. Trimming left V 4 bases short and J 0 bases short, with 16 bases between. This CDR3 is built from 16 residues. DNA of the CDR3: TGTGCCAGAAGCATTGAGAAACCGGGGTACCAAGAGACCCAGTACTTC. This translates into CARSIEKPGYQETQYF.

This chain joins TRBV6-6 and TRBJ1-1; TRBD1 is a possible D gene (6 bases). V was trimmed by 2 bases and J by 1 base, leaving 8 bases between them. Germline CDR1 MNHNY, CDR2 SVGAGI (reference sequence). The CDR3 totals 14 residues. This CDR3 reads CASSYDRSNTEAFF. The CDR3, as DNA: TGTGCCAGCAGTTACGACAGGTCGAACACTGAAGCTTTCTTT.

CDR3 in amino acids: CASSASYRVGQPQHF. CDR3 nucleotide sequence: TGTGCCAGCAGCGCGTCCTACAGGGTAGGTCAGCCCCAGCATTTT. The V call is TRBV9, the J call TRBJ1-5, with D perhaps TRBD1 (6 bases). V was clipped by 3 bases and J by 6 bases, with 16 bases between them. This CDR3 has 15 residues. Germline CDR1 and CDR2: SGDLS and YYNGEE.

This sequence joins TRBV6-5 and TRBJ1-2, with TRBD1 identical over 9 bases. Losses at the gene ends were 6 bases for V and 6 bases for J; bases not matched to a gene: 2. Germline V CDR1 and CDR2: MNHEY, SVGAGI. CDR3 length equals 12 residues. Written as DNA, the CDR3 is TGTGCCAGCAGGTGGACAGGGGATGGCTACACCTTC. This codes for CASRWTGDGYTF.

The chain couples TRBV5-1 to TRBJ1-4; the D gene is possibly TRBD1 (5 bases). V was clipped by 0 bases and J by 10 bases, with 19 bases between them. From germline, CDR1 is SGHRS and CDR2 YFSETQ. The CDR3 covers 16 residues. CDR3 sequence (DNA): TGCGCCAGCAGCTTGGGACAGACCTCGGTTACGGGAAAACTGTTTTTT. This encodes CASSLGQTSVTGKLFF. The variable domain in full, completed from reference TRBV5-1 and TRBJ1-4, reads KAGVTQTPRYLIKTRGQQVTLSCSPISGHRSVSWYQQTPGQGLQFLFEYFSETQRNKGNFPGRFSGRQFSNSRSEMNVSTLELGDSALYLCASSLGQTSVTGKLFFGSGTQLSVL.

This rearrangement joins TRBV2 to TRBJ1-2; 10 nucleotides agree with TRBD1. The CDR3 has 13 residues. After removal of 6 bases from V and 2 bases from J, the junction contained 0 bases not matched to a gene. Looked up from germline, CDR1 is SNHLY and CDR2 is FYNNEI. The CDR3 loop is CASRGQGNYGYTF. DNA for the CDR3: TGTGCCAGCAGGGGACAGGGGAACTATGGCTACACCTTC.

CDR3 residues: CASTSLSAEAFF. CDR3 nucleotide sequence: TGTGCCAGCACCTCGTTGAGCGCTGAAGCTTTCTTT. The genes are TRBV2 and TRBJ1-1; D unclear. V was clipped by 7 bases and J by 6 bases, with 12 bases between them. The CDR3 spans 12 residues. Germline assignment: CDR1 SNHLY and CDR2 FYNNEI.

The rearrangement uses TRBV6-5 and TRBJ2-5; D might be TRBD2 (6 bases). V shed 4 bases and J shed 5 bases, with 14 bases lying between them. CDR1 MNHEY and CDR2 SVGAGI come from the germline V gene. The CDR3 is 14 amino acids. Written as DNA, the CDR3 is TGTGCCAGCAGTTCTCCCATCCGGGGGGAGACCCAGTACTTC. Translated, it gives CASSSPIRGETQYF.

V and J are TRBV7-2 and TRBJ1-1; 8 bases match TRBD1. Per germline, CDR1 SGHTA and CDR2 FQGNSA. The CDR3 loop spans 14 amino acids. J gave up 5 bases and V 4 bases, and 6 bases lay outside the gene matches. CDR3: CASSSPDRVTEAFF. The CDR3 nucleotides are TGTGCCAGCAGCTCCCCGGACAGGGTAACTGAAGCTTTCTTT.

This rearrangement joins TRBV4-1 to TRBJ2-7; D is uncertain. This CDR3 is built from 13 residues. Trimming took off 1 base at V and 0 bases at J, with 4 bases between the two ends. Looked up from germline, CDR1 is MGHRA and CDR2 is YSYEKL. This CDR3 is CASSQGVSYEQYF. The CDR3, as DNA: TGCGCCAGCAGCCAAGGAGTCTCCTACGAGCAGTACTTC.

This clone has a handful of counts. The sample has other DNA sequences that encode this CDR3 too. CDR3 in amino acids: CASTRDTNTEAFF. CDR3 DNA sequence: TGCGCCAGCACCAGGGACACGAACACTGAAGCTTTCTTT. The chain recombines TRBV5-1 with TRBJ1-1; D may be TRBD1 (6 bases). This CDR3 comprises 13 residues. The germline CDR1 and CDR2 sequences are SGHRS and YFSETQ. Deletions cut 6 bases from V and 1 base from J, with 10 bases between.

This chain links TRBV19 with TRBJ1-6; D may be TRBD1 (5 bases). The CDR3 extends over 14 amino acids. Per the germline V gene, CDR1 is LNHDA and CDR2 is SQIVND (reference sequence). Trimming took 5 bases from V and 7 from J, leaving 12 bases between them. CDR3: CASSDQGRNSPLHF. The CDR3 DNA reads TGTGCCAGTAGTGACCAGGGAAGGAATTCACCCCTCCACTTT.

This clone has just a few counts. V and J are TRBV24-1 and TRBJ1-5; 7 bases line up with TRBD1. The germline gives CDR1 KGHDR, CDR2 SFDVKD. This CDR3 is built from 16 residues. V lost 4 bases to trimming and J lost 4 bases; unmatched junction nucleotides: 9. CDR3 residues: CATSDNRGQTNQPQHF. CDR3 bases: TGTGCCACCAGTGACAATAGGGGACAGACTAATCAGCCCCAGCATTTT.

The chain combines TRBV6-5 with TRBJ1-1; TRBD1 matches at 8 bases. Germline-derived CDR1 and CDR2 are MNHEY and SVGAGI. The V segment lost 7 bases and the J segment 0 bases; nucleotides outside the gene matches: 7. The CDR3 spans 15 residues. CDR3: CASTLTGALNTEAFF. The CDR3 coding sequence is TGTGCCAGCACCTTGACAGGGGCCTTGAACACTGAAGCTTTCTTT.

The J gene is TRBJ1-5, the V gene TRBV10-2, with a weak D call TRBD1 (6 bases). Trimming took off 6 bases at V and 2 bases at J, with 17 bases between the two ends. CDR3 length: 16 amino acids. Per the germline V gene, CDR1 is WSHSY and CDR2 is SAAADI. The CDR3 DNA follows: TGCGCCAGCAGCGTCCCACAGGGCTTCGGCAATCAGCCCCAGCATTTT. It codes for CASSVPQGFGNQPQHF.

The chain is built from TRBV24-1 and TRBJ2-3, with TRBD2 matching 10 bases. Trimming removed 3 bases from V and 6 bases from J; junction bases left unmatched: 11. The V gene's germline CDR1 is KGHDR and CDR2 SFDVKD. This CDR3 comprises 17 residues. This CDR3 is CATSDNSLAGYADTQYF. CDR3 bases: TGTGCCACCAGTGATAACTCACTAGCGGGATACGCCGATACGCAGTATTTT.

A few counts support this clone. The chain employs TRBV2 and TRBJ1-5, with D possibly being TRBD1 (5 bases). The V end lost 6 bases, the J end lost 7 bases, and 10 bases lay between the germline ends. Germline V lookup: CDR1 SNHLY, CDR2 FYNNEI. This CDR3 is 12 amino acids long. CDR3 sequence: CASSLQGQPQHF. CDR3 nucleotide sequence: TGTGCCAGCAGCCTCCAGGGACAGCCCCAGCATTTT.